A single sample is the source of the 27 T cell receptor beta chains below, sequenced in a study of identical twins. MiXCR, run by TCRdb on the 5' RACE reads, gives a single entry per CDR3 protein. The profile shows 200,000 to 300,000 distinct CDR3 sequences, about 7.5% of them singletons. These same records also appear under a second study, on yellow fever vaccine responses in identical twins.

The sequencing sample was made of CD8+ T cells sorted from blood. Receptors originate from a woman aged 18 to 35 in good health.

The CDR3 DNA is TGTGCCAGCAGCATGAACCGATCACTTTCCGGGACAGTTCTAGCGGGAGGCCCCTACGAGCAGTACTTC. It specifies CASSMNRSLSGTVLAGGPYEQYF. The chain combines TRBV14 with TRBJ2-7; 11 bases align to TRBD2. J was trimmed by 2 bases and V by 5 bases; bases with no gene match: 29. This CDR3 is 23 amino acids long. CDR1 SGHDN and CDR2 FVKESK come from the germline V gene.

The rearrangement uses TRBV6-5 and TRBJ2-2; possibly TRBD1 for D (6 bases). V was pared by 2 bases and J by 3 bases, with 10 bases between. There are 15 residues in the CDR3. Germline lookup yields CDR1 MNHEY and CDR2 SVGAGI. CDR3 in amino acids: CASSYQGQYTGELFF. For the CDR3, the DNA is TGTGCCAGCAGTTACCAAGGACAGTACACCGGGGAGCTGTTTTTT.

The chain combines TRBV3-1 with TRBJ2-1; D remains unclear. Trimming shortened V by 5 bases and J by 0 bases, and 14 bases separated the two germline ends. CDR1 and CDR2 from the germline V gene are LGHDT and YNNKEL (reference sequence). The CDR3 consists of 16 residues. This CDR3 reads CASSYLGGRSYNEQFF. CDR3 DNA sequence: TGTGCCAGCAGCTACCTGGGCGGTCGCTCCTACAATGAGCAGTTCTTC.

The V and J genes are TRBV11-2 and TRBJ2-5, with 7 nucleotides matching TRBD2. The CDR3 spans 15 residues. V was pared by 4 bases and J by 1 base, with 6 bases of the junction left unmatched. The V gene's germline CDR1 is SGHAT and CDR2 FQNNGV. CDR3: CASSSTGRPQETQYF. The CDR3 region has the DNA TGTGCCAGCAGCTCGACCGGGAGGCCCCAAGAGACCCAGTACTTC.

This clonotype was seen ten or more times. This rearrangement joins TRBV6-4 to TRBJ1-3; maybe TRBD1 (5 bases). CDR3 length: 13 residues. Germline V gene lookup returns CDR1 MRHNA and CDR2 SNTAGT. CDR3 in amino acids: CNSRQLSGNTIYF. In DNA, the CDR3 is TGTAATTCCCGACAGCTCTCTGGAAACACCATATATTTT.

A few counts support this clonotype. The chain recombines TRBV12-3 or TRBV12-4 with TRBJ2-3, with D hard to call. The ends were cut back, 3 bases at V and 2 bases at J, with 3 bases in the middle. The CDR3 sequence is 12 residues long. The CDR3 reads CASSFITDTQYF. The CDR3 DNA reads TGTGCCAGCAGTTTCATCACAGATACGCAGTATTTT.

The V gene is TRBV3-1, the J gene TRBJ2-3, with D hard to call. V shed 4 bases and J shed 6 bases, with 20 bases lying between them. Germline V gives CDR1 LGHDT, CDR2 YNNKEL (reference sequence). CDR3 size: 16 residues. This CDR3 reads CASSRPGGAVADTQYF. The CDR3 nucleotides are TGTGCCAGCAGCCGCCCGGGTGGAGCTGTCGCCGATACGCAGTATTTT.

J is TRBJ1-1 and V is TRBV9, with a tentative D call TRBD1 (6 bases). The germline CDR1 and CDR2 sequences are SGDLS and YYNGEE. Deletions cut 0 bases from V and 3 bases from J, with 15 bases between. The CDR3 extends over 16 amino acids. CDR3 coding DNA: TGTGCCAGCAGCGTAGTAGGGGGACGGAGCGACACTGAAGCTTTCTTT. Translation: CASSVVGGRSDTEAFF.

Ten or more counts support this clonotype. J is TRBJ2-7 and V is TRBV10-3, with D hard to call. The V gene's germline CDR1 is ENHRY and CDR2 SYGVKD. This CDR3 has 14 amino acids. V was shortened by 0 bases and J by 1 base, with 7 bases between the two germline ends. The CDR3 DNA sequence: TGTGCCATCAGTGAGTCTAGTATGTCCTACGAGCAGTACGTC. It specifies CAISESSMSYEQYV.

Here the CDR3 DNA reads TGTGCCAGCAGCCCTCTGACAGGGGGCAATGAGCAGTTCTTC. Translated, it gives CASSPLTGGNEQFF. The chain recombines TRBV3-1 with TRBJ2-1, with 9 nucleotides matching TRBD1. J gave up 6 bases and V 4 bases, and 4 bases lay outside the gene matches. Germline CDR1 reads LGHDT; CDR2 reads YNNKEL (reference sequence). This CDR3 comprises 14 residues.

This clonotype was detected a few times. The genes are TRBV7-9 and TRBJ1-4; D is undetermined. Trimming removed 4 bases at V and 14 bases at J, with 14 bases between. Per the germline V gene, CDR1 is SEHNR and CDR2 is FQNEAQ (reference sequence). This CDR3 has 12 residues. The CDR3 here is CASSSSVGKLFF. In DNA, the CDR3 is TGTGCCAGCAGCTCTTCTGTCGGAAAGCTGTTTTTT.

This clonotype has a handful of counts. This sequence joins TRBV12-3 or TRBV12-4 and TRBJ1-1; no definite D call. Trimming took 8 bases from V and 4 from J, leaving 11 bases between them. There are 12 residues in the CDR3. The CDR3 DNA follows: TGTGCCAGCGGGTTAGGATTCACTGAAGCTTTCTTT. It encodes CASGLGFTEAFF.

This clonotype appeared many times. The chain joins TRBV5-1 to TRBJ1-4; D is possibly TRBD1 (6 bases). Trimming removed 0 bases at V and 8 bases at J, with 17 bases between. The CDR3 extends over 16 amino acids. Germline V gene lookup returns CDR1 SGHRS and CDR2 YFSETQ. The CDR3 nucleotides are TGCGCCAGCAGCTTGGCCGAAGCAGGGGTTGAAGAAAAACTGTTTTTT. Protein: CASSLAEAGVEEKLFF. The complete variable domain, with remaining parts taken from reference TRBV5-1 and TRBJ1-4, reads KAGVTQTPRYLIKTRGQQVTLSCSPISGHRSVSWYQQTPGQGLQFLFEYFSETQRNKGNFPGRFSGRQFSNSRSEMNVSTLELGDSALYLCASSLAEAGVEEKLFFGSGTQLSVL.

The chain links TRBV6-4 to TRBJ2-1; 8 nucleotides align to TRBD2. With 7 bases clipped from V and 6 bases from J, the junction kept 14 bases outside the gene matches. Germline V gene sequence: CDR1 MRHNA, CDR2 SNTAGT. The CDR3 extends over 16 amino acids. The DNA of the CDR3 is TGTGCCAGCAACCCCGTGAGTAGCGGGGACATCAATGAGCAGTTCTTC. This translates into CASNPVSSGDINEQFF.

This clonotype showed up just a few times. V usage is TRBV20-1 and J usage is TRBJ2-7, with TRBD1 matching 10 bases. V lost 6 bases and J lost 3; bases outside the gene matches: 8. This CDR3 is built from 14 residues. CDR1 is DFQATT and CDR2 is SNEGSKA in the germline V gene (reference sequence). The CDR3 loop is CSAQDRGTFYEQYV. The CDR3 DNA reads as TGCAGTGCACAGGACAGGGGGACCTTCTACGAGCAGTACGTC.

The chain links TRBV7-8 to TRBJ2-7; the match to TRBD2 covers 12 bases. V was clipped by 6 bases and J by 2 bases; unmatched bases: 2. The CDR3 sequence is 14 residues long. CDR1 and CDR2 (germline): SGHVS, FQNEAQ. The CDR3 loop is CASRGLAGPYEQYF. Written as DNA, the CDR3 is TGTGCCAGCAGAGGACTAGCGGGACCCTACGAGCAGTACTTC.

CDR3 sequence: CATTPAGEIKNIQYF. The CDR3, as DNA: TGTGCCACCACCCCAGCGGGGGAAATCAAAAACATTCAGTACTTC. This sequence joins TRBV24-1 and TRBJ2-4; 8 bases map to TRBD2. The V gene's germline CDR1 is KGHDR and CDR2 SFDVKD. Trimming took 8 bases from V and 3 from J; bases not matched to a gene: 8. This CDR3 contains 15 residues.

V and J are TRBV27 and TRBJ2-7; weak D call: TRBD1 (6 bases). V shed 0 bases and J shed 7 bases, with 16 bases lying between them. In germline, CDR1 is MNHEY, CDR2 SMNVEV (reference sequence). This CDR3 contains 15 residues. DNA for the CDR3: TGTGCCAGCAGTTTATCGGACAGCCCTCCCCGGGAGCAGTACTTC. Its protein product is CASSLSDSPPREQYF.

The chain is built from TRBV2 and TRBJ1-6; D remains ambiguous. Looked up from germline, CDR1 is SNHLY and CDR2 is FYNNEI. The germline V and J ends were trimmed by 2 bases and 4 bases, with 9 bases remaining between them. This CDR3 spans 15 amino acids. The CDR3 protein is CASSEFRPYNSPLHF. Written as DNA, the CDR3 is TGTGCCAGCAGTGAATTTCGGCCGTATAATTCACCCCTCCACTTT.

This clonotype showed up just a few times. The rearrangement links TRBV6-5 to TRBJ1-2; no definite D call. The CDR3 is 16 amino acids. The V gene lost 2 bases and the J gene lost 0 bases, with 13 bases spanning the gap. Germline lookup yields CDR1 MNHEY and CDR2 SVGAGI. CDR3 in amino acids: CASSYLHTPANYGYTF. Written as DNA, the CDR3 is TGTGCCAGCAGTTACCTTCACACCCCAGCTAACTATGGCTACACCTTC.

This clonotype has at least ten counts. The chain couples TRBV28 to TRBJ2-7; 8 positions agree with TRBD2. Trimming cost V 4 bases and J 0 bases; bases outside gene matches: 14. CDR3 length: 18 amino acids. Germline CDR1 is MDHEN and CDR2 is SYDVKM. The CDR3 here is CASSSISPAGGLSYEQYF. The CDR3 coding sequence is TGTGCCAGCAGTTCAATATCCCCCGCGGGAGGCCTCTCCTACGAGCAGTACTTC.

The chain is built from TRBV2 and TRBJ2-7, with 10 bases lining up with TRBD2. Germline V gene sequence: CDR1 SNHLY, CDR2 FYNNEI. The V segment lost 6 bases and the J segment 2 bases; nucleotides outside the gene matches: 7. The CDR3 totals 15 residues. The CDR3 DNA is TGTGCCAGCAGGGCAACAAGCGGGAGGGCCTACGAGCAGTACTTC. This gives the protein CASRATSGRAYEQYF.

CDR3 in DNA: TGTGCCAGCAGAGCTTTGGCTAGCGGGACTTACAATGAGCAGTTCTTC. Translating it yields CASRALASGTYNEQFF. The chain recombines TRBV27 with TRBJ2-1; 9 bases fit TRBD2. CDR1 MNHEY and CDR2 SMNVEV come from the germline V gene (reference sequence). CDR3 length: 16 amino acids. Unmatched junction bases numbered 10, after V lost 6 bases and J lost 4 bases.

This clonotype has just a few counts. The DNA of the CDR3 is TGTGCCAGCAGCCCGACAGGGCTTCACACAGATACGCAGTATTTT. It yields the protein CASSPTGLHTDTQYF. The chain employs TRBV6-1 and TRBJ2-3, with TRBD1 matching 7 bases. Per germline, CDR1 MNHNS and CDR2 SASEGT. V shed 6 bases, J shed 2 bases, and the junction held 8 bases outside the gene matches. This CDR3 is built from 15 residues.

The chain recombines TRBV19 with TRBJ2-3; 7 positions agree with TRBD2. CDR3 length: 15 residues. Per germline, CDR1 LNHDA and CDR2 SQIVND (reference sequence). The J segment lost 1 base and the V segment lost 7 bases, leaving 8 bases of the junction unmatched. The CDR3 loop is CASTGLPDGTDTQYF. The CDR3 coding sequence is TGTGCCAGTACGGGACTACCGGACGGCACAGATACGCAGTATTTT.

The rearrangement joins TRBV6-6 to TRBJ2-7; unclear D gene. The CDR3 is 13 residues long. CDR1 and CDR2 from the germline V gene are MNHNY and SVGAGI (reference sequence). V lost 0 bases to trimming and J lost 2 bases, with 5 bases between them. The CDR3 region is CASSYSSTYEQYV. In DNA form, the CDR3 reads TGTGCCAGCAGTTACTCGTCTACCTACGAGCAGTACGTC.

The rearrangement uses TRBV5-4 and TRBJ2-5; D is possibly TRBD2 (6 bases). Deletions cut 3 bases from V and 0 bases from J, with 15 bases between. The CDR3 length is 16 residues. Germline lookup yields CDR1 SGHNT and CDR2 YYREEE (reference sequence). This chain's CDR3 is CASSWRAPWYQETQYF. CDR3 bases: TGTGCCAGCAGCTGGAGGGCGCCTTGGTACCAAGAGACCCAGTACTTC. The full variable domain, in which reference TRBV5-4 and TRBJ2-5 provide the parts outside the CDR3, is ETGVTQSPTHLIKTRGQQVTLRCSSQSGHNTVSWYQQALGQGPQFIFQYYREEENGRGNFPPRFSGLQFPNYSSELNVNALELDDSALYLCASSWRAPWYQETQYFGPGTRLLVL.